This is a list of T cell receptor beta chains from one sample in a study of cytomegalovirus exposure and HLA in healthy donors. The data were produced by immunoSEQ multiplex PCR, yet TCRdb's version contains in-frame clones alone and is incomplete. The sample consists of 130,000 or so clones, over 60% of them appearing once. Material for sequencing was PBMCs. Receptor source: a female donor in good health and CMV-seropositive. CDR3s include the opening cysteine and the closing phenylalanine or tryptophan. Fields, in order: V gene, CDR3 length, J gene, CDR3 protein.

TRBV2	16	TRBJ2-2	CASSEGLAANTGELFF
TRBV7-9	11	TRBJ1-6	CASSRDSPLHF
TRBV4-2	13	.	CASSQEKRTEQYF
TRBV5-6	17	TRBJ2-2	CASSFAFGQGAGGELFF
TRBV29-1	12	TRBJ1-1	CSALTGWTEAFF
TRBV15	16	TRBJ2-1	CATSRDRFGAGNEQFF
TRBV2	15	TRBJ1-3	CASSVEVRSGNTIYF
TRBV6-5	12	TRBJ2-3	CASSVRGDTQYF
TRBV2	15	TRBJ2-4	CASSGTSGVKNIQYF
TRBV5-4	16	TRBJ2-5	CASSLRVGETKGTQYF
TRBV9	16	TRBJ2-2	CASSVEGGGATGELFF
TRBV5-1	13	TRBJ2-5	CASSFNGQETQYF
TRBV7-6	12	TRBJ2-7	CASSRTTYEQYF
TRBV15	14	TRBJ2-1	CATSGQGGYNEQFF
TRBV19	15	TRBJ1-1	CASHHSRGDHTEAFF
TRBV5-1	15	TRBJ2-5	CASSSVTAYAETQYF
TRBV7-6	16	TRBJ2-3	CASSLLSGSGTDTQYF